Each of the 25 T cell receptor beta chains below was sequenced from the same sample in a study of T-cell reconstitution after alpha-beta-depleted transplantation in children. The library targeted TCRbeta and was prepared with unique molecular identifiers. TCRdb re-called the PCR reads with MiXCR, one entry per CDR3 protein. In the table there are hundreds of thousands of distinct CDR3 sequences, under 30% of which are singletons. The source was PBMCs, mostly from graft donor cells, collected 360 days after TCRalphabeta/CD19-depleted stem cell transplant. The receptor set was obtained from a female patient aged 2-9 years who had a stem cell transplant for congenital amegakaryocytic thrombocytopenia, so the T cells may come from the graft donor.

The chain combines TRBV20-1 with TRBJ2-7, with D perhaps assigned TRBD1 or TRBD2 (5 bases each). V gave up 2 bases and J gave up 2 bases, with 22 bases separating them. In germline, CDR1 is DFQATT, CDR2 SNEGSKA (reference sequence). The CDR3 contains 17 residues. The CDR3 bases are TGCAGTGCTAGACTACCTCGGCACGGGGCCAAGACCTACGAGCAGTACTTC. This translates into CSARLPRHGAKTYEQYF.

The chain employs TRBV5-1 and TRBJ2-2; TRBD1 might be the D (5 bases). CDR1 and CDR2 from the germline V gene are SGHRS and YFSETQ. Trimming took off 6 bases at V and 1 base at J, with 13 bases between the two ends. This CDR3 has 15 amino acids. CDR3 sequence: CASNQGHMNTGELFF. The CDR3 region has the DNA TGCGCCAGCAACCAAGGACATATGAACACCGGGGAGCTGTTTTTT. Full variable domain (outside the CDR3, taken from reference TRBV5-1 and TRBJ2-2): KAGVTQTPRYLIKTRGQQVTLSCSPISGHRSVSWYQQTPGQGLQFLFEYFSETQRNKGNFPGRFSGRQFSNSRSEMNVSTLELGDSALYLCASNQGHMNTGELFFGEGSRLTVL.

The chain has TRBV6-1 and TRBJ2-2; D is undetermined. Trimming left V 4 bases short and J 1 base short, with 7 bases between. This CDR3 has 14 residues. Germline values: CDR1 MNHNS, CDR2 SASEGT. The CDR3 DNA is TGTGCCAGCAGTGTTAATTTGAACACCGGGGAGCTGTTTTTT. The encoded protein is CASSVNLNTGELFF.

In this sample, this clonotype turned up many times. The V call is TRBV7-2, the J call TRBJ2-3; D is possibly TRBD1 or TRBD2 (6 bases each). This CDR3 comprises 15 residues. Trimming removed 1 base from V and 5 bases from J, with 13 bases in between. Germline V gene data show CDR1 as SGHTA and CDR2 as FQGNSA. CDR3 region: CASSLGGGGGDTQYF. The CDR3, as DNA: TGTGCCAGCAGCTTAGGGGGCGGAGGGGGAGATACGCAGTATTTT.

This clonotype came up a few times. This chain connects TRBV4-2 to TRBJ1-1; TRBD1 matches 8 bases. This CDR3 contains 17 residues. V shed 1 base, J shed 3 bases, and the junction held 10 bases outside the gene matches. CDR1 and CDR2 (germline): LGHNA, YNFKEQ. The CDR3 DNA follows: TGTGCCAGCAGCCAAGCTGGGAACAGGGGGTTGGACACTGAAGCTTTCTTT. It is translated as CASSQAGNRGLDTEAFF.

In this sample, this clonotype turned up once. The chain links TRBV2 to TRBJ2-2, with D perhaps assigned TRBD1 or TRBD2 (5 bases each). CDR1 is SNHLY and CDR2 is FYNNEI in the germline V gene. This CDR3 contains 17 residues. Between the trimmed V and J ends, which lost 4 bases and 4 bases, there was a span of 19 bases. The CDR3 loop reads CASSGGWLGPSTGELFF. For the CDR3, the DNA is TGTGCCAGCAGTGGGGGGTGGCTCGGGCCCAGCACCGGGGAGCTGTTTTTT.

This chain links TRBV29-1 with TRBJ2-7; D might be TRBD2 (7 bases). The germline V and J ends were trimmed by 3 bases and 6 bases, with 18 bases remaining between them. The V gene's germline CDR1 is SQVTM and CDR2 ANQGSEA. The CDR3 is 14 residues long. Here the CDR3 reads CSVEGGLEYREQYF. In DNA form, the CDR3 reads TGCAGCGTTGAGGGGGGGCTGGAGTATCGCGAGCAGTACTTC.

The chain couples TRBV21-1 to TRBJ2-7; the DNA was not used to check the table's D call, TRBD1. TRBV21-1 is described as a pseudogene. This CDR3 is 19 amino acids long. The CDR3 here is CASSKFSGSLGDVAYEQYF. The CDR3 DNA sequence: TGTGCCAGCAGCAAATTCAGTGGCTCGTTGGGGGATGTCGCCTACGAGCAGTACTTC.

In this sample, this clonotype turned up a few times. The junction departs from the called germline gene at one end, perhaps through a read error. The CDR3 nucleotides are TGTGCCAGCAGTGAAGGACCCTCAGGAGTGGACTTC. Protein: CASSEGPSGVDF. This chain uses TRBV7-9 with TRBJ2-4; D gene unclear. Germline V gene lookup returns CDR1 SEHNR and CDR2 FQNEAQ (reference sequence). CDR3 length: 12 amino acids.

Many counts were recorded for this clonotype. The chain links TRBV5-1 to TRBJ2-7; 8 nucleotides align to TRBD1. Germline assignment: CDR1 SGHRS and CDR2 YFSETQ. Unmatched junction bases numbered 10, after V lost 3 bases and J lost 5 bases. The CDR3 covers 15 residues. CDR3 residues: CASSSGTGGADEQYF. The CDR3 nucleotides are TGCGCCAGCAGCTCCGGGACAGGCGGCGCTGACGAGCAGTACTTC.

The V call is TRBV3-1, the J call TRBJ1-1; D ambiguous. Germline V gene data show CDR1 as LGHDT and CDR2 as YNNKEL (reference sequence). This CDR3 comprises 13 residues. V lost 4 bases, J lost 1 base, and 7 bases lay in between. CDR3 residues: CASSRNENTEAFF. The CDR3 DNA is TGTGCCAGCAGCCGAAATGAGAACACTGAAGCTTTCTTT.

There are many counts of this clonotype. The chain is built from TRBV12-3 or TRBV12-4 and TRBJ1-1; D uncertain. V was shortened by 3 bases and J by 5 bases, with 10 bases between the two germline ends. This CDR3 comprises 13 residues. CDR3 protein: CASSFPDGTEAFF. The CDR3 bases are TGTGCCAGCAGTTTTCCGGACGGAACTGAAGCTTTCTTT.

The chain recombines TRBV27 with TRBJ1-4; no definite D call. Deletions cut 3 bases from V and 6 bases from J, with 8 bases between. The germline V gene encodes CDR1 MNHEY and CDR2 SMNVEV (reference sequence). The CDR3 is 13 amino acids. CDR3 loop: CASSFRSYEKLFF. CDR3 DNA sequence: TGTGCCAGCAGTTTCCGGAGTTATGAAAAACTGTTTTTT.

This clonotype has only a few counts. The chain combines TRBV12-3 or TRBV12-4 with TRBJ2-5, with TRBD2 matching over 7 bases. V lost 2 bases and J lost 3; bases outside the gene matches: 9. This CDR3 contains 16 residues. The CDR3 loop reads CASSLNVRAGEETQYF. CDR3 in DNA: TGTGCCAGCAGTTTAAATGTCCGGGCGGGGGAAGAGACCCAGTACTTC.

The chain couples TRBV20-1 to TRBJ2-7, with D possibly matching TRBD1 (6 bases). Deletions cut 6 bases from V and 0 bases from J, with 9 bases between. CDR3 length: 12 amino acids. The germline CDR1 and CDR2 sequences are DFQATT and SNEGSKA (reference sequence). CDR3 protein: CSATGFSYEQYF. CDR3 in DNA: TGCAGTGCCACAGGGTTCTCCTACGAGCAGTACTTC.

This clonotype was counted only a few times. The gene calls are TRBV7-2 and TRBJ2-3; D is undetermined. V was clipped by 6 bases and J by 0 bases, with 7 bases between them. This CDR3 has 13 residues. Germline V gene lookup returns CDR1 SGHTA and CDR2 FQGNSA. The CDR3 coding sequence is TGTGCCAGCAGTTCTGTCAGCACAGATACGCAGTATTTT. Amino acids: CASSSVSTDTQYF.

This clonotype was seen a handful of times. The rearrangement joins TRBV28 to TRBJ1-4; D may be TRBD1 (5 bases). Trimming took 2 bases from V and 5 from J, leaving 12 bases between them. The germline V gene has CDR1 MDHEN and CDR2 SYDVKM. This CDR3 comprises 15 residues. The CDR3 DNA reads as TGTGCCAGCAGTTTACCGGGACCAGTGAATGAAAAACTGTTTTTT. This encodes CASSLPGPVNEKLFF.

The table lists this clonotype with a few counts. The chain employs TRBV15 and TRBJ2-1; 8 bases are a match to TRBD2. The CDR3 loop spans 14 amino acids. Germline V gene lookup returns CDR1 LNHNV and CDR2 YYDKDF (reference sequence). V trimming: 1 base; J trimming: 8 bases; junction bases outside the gene matches: 4. This CDR3 is CATSRAGGAHEQFF. The CDR3 nucleotides read TGTGCCACCAGCAGAGCGGGAGGGGCGCATGAGCAGTTCTTC.

This rearrangement joins TRBV6-2 or TRBV6-3 to TRBJ2-5, with 7 bases that match TRBD1. The CDR3 length is 18 residues. Germline CDR1 reads MNHEY; CDR2 reads SVGEGT. V lost 0 bases and J lost 2; bases outside the gene matches: 12. This CDR3 reads CASSYSWKGGQGQETQYF. CDR3 sequence (DNA): TGTGCCAGCAGTTACTCGTGGAAAGGGGGCCAGGGGCAAGAGACCCAGTACTTC.

This clonotype was counted a few times. V is TRBV25-1 and J is TRBJ2-5, with TRBD1 identical over 7 bases. Germline V CDR1 and CDR2: MGHDK, SYGVNS. The junction had 10 bases not matched to a gene; V was cut back by 5 bases and J by 4 bases. The CDR3 totals 15 residues. The CDR3 DNA follows: TGTGCCAGCAGTAGTCTAACAGGGGATAGAGAGACCCAGTACTTC. Its protein product is CASSSLTGDRETQYF.

In this sample, this clonotype turned up many times. CDR3 in amino acids: CASSWTSGSVRNGELFF. CDR3 bases: TGCGCCAGCAGCTGGACTAGCGGGAGCGTCAGGAACGGGGAGCTGTTTTTT. The chain couples TRBV5-1 to TRBJ2-2, with 13 bases matching TRBD2. The CDR3 sequence is 17 residues long. CDR1 is SGHRS and CDR2 is YFSETQ in the germline V gene. Trimming cost V 3 bases and J 7 bases; bases outside gene matches: 9.

CDR3: CASSQEVGDIQYF. For the CDR3, the DNA is TGCGCCAGCAGCCAAGAAGTTGGAGACATTCAGTACTTC. The chain is built from TRBV4-3 and TRBJ2-4; D gene ambiguous. The CDR3 totals 13 residues. Germline CDR1 and CDR2: LGHNA and YSLEER. Trimming took 0 bases from V and 8 from J, leaving 8 bases between them.

The V call is TRBV29-1, the J call TRBJ1-1; no firm D call. The germline V gene encodes CDR1 SQVTM and CDR2 ANQGSEA. Trimming pared 5 bases from V and 0 bases from J, leaving 4 bases between. The CDR3 totals 11 residues. The CDR3 here is CSVILNTEAFF. The CDR3 DNA follows: TGCAGCGTTATTTTGAACACTGAAGCTTTCTTT.

V gene TRBV5-1 combines with J gene TRBJ1-4; D gene uncertain. The germline V gene encodes CDR1 SGHRS and CDR2 YFSETQ. V was shortened by 5 bases and J by 8 bases, with 10 bases between the two germline ends. This CDR3 is 12 amino acids long. The CDR3 DNA reads TGCGCCAGCAGTTACGGAGGAGAAAAACTGTTTTTT. It codes for CASSYGGEKLFF.

This clonotype showed up just a few times. The gene calls are TRBV15 and TRBJ2-2, with 12 bases lining up with TRBD2. The CDR3 is 15 residues long. V shed 9 bases, J shed 7 bases, and the junction held 9 bases outside the gene matches. Germline V gene sequence: CDR1 LNHNV, CDR2 YYDKDF (reference sequence). For the CDR3, the DNA is TGTGCCACTTCTAGCGGGAGGGCATATGACGGGGAGCTGTTTTTT. Protein sequence: CATSSGRAYDGELFF.